This TCR beta chain was documented in a study of Ad26.COV2.S vaccination and SARS-CoV-2 variants. The overall study: By the intramuscular route, Ad26.COV2.S was given once, or twice 56 days apart. Regarding the study as a whole: With respect to non-spike TCR breadth, vaccine and placebo recipients were similar.

Sample treatment: around 19 received Ad26.COV2.S at low or high dose, single or two shots; several received placebo; per-sample allocation not given. Sample collection was performed on day 63 after the first vaccine or placebo injection. A Boston donor was an adult aged 18-55 years. As for this clone: The antigen remains undetermined.

Repertoires were generated with immunoSEQ multiplex PCR, while TCRdb's copy carries only in-frame clones and drops some. The table shows about 260,000 clones, with roughly 87% occurring only once. CDR1 and CDR2 (germline): MNHEY, SMNVEV (reference sequence). The CDR3 spans 19 residues. This sequence joins TRBV27 and TRBJ2-7; TRBD2 matches at 12 bases. The sample was peripheral blood, taken in a trial of Ad26.COV2.S vaccine versus placebo. This sequence originates from a person between 18 and 65 years old who received the Ad26.COV2.S COVID-19 vaccine or a placebo. CDR3 loop: CARSFSTSGRLDGSYEQYV. The CDR3, as DNA: TGTGCCAGGAGTTTCAGTACTAGCGGGAGGTTGGACGGTTCCTACGAGCAGTACGTC.